These 11 T cell receptor beta chains were sequenced from one sample in a study of blood T cell repertoires in COVID-19. The protocol was immunoSEQ multiplex PCR, while the TCRdb copy is restricted to in-frame clones and leaves out a portion. The repertoire includes some 40,000 clones, around 87% of them detected once, and 20% sits in the top ten. The sequencing input was peripheral blood. These receptors all stem from a man aged 55-75 years with acute or convalescent COVID-19.

This chain uses TRBV7-9 with TRBJ2-2; D perhaps matches TRBD1 (6 bases). The ends were cut back, 5 bases at V and 8 bases at J, with 15 bases in the middle. Germline V gives CDR1 SEHNR, CDR2 FQNEAQ (reference sequence). The CDR3 is made up of 14 amino acids. CDR3 coding DNA: TGTGCCAGCAGCCCCAGACAGGTTGGGGGGGAGCTGTTTTTT. Residues: CASSPRQVGGELFF.

V gene TRBV9 combines with J gene TRBJ2-5; TRBD2 aligns across 11 bases. V lost 4 bases, J lost 2 bases, and 7 bases stayed unmatched. The germline V gene encodes CDR1 SGDLS and CDR2 YYNGEE. This CDR3 is 16 amino acids long. Here the CDR3 DNA reads TGTGCCAGCAGCATGTCCGGGACTAGCGGTCAAGAGACCCAGTACTTC. Translated, it gives CASSMSGTSGQETQYF.

This rearrangement joins TRBV6-5 to TRBJ1-4; a possible D gene is TRBD1 (5 bases). The V and J ends lost 0 bases and 8 bases respectively, with 13 bases between them. Germline V CDR1 and CDR2: MNHEY, SVGAGI. The CDR3 runs to 15 residues. DNA for the CDR3: TGTGCCAGCAGTTACTCTGCCTGGGGCGGAGAAAAACTGTTTTTT. This translates into CASSYSAWGGEKLFF.

In DNA, the CDR3 is TGTGCCAGTAGTGGGGCCGGGACTAGCGGGAGCTTAGAGACCCAGTACTTC. Translated: CASSGAGTSGSLETQYF. The rearrangement joins TRBV19 to TRBJ2-5; 14 bases map to TRBD2. CDR1 is LNHDA and CDR2 is SQIVND in the germline V gene (reference sequence). The CDR3 has 17 residues. Losses at the gene ends were 5 bases for V and 4 bases for J; bases not matched to a gene: 9.

V is TRBV7-9 and J is TRBJ2-1, with 12 bases lining up with TRBD2. Germline loops: CDR1 SEHNR, CDR2 FQNEAQ (reference sequence). This CDR3 region has 15 residues. V gave up 6 bases and J gave up 6 bases; unmatched junction bases: 6. Written as DNA, the CDR3 is TGTGCCAGCAGGAAACTAGCGGGAGGTCTCAATGAGCAGTTCTTC. Protein: CASRKLAGGLNEQFF. The variable domain in full, with the rest retrieved from reference TRBV7-9 and TRBJ2-1, is DTGVSQNPRHKITKRGQNVTFRCDPISEHNRLYWYRQTLGQGPEFLTYFQNEAQLEKSRLLSDRFSAERPKGSFSTLEIQRTEQGDSAMYLCASRKLAGGLNEQFFGPGTRLTVL.

The rearrangement links TRBV6-5 to TRBJ1-4; D may be TRBD1 (5 bases). Germline CDR1 MNHEY, CDR2 SVGAGI. V lost 6 bases and J lost 6, with 11 bases in between. This CDR3 spans 13 amino acids. For the CDR3, the DNA is TGTGCCAGCAGGCGGACCAGGGATGAAAAACTGTTTTTT. As protein: CASRRTRDEKLFF.

This clone was seen a few times. The gene calls are TRBV20-1 and TRBJ2-5, with 7 bases matching TRBD1. V lost 3 bases, J lost 2 bases, and 6 bases stayed unmatched. From germline, CDR1 is DFQATT and CDR2 SNEGSKA (reference sequence). CDR3 length: 14 amino acids. CDR3 DNA: TGCAGTGCTAGTGGGGACAGTATTCAAGAGACCCAGTACTTC. Protein: CSASGDSIQETQYF.

This clone is a singleton in its sample. This chain links TRBV6-6 with TRBJ1-3, with TRBD1 matching 8 bases. The V segment lost 5 bases and the J segment 4 bases; nucleotides outside the gene matches: 25. CDR1 is MNHNY, CDR2 SVGAGI, per germline (reference sequence). The CDR3 totals 21 residues. CDR3 sequence reads: CASSQRSTGTGPSTPGNTIYF. The CDR3, as DNA: TGTGCCAGCAGTCAAAGAAGTACCGGGACAGGCCCTTCTACACCCGGAAACACCATATATTTT.

This clone was recorded only once. V usage is TRBV11-2 and J usage is TRBJ1-2, with 9 positions matching TRBD1. V lost 5 bases and J lost 7; bases outside the gene matches: 11. The CDR3 length is 15 residues. Germline CDR1 is SGHAT and CDR2 is FQNNGV. The CDR3 region is CASSPPGQGLGGYTF. The CDR3 DNA sequence: TGTGCCAGCAGCCCCCCGGGACAGGGTCTCGGTGGCTACACCTTC.

The chain joins TRBV10-3 to TRBJ2-2; TRBD2 aligns across 10 bases. Germline lookup yields CDR1 ENHRY and CDR2 SYGVKD. V was pared by 10 bases and J by 6 bases, with 17 bases of the junction left unmatched. The CDR3 runs to 17 residues. CDR3 in amino acids: CATKAGGPGVVAGELFF. The CDR3 DNA sequence: TGTGCCACCAAAGCGGGAGGGCCAGGTGTTGTGGCCGGGGAGCTGTTTTTT.

The chain carries TRBV5-1 and TRBJ1-1; 7 bases map to TRBD1. This CDR3 comprises 13 residues. After removal of 4 bases from V and 4 bases from J, the junction contained 4 bases not matched to a gene. Germline CDR1 and CDR2: SGHRS and YFSETQ. This CDR3 reads CASSPGGSTEAFF. Here the CDR3 DNA reads TGCGCCAGCAGCCCAGGGGGGAGCACTGAAGCTTTCTTT.